This T cell receptor beta chain was retrieved from a study of T cell repertoires in cytomegalovirus infection. Study-level information: Epitope selection comprised recently identified HLA-C-restricted CMV epitopes and well-studied HLA-B-restricted CMV epitopes. Study observations and caveats: Adding up the frequency of public TCR beta families identified people who carried CMV plus the relevant HLA. Predominance within the ex vivo response was attributable to HLA-C-restricted CMV-specific TCR beta clonotypes.

TCRdb re-derived calls from the reads in MiXCR, one entry per CDR3 protein. This sample yields 650,000 to 900,000 distinct CDR3 sequences, of which just under 30% are seen a single time; around 13% belongs to the top ten. This clonotype was picked up many times. Its cognate antigen is unknown. V lost 0 bases to trimming and J lost 9 bases, with 15 bases between them. This CDR3 comprises 15 residues. Germline V gene lookup returns CDR1 MNHEY and CDR2 SVGAGI. This chain links TRBV6-5 with TRBJ2-1; the D gene is possibly TRBD1 (9 bases). The origin of this receptor is a human donor in good health (CMV status not recorded). Some clones in this sample may be carry-over from other donors' samples. The specimen was cultured CD8+ T cells from PBMCs, collected from culture after CMV antigen stimulation. The DNA of the CDR3 is TGTGCCAGCAGTTACTCCGCGGGGGGACAGGGTGAGCAGTTCTTC. Its protein product is CASSYSAGGQGEQFF.